The 27 T cell receptor beta chains in this list originate from one sample, sequenced in a study of T-cell memory formation after mild COVID-19. Each CDR3 protein is one row after TCRdb ran MiXCR on the 5' RACE reads. The data contain 130,000 to 150,000 distinct CDR3 sequences, about 5.5% of them seen just once; the ten biggest clones take up about 2%. The sequenced sample was PBMCs or a T cell subset sorted from them (not recorded which). These receptors all come from an adult woman who had mild COVID-19 (a few samples of this study predate the infection). Cell type and time point are not known.

V and J are TRBV6-5 and TRBJ1-1; 9 positions agree with TRBD1. Trimming removed 6 bases from V and 4 bases from J; junction bases left unmatched: 3. Germline lookup yields CDR1 MNHEY and CDR2 SVGAGI. The CDR3 is 13 residues long. CDR3 amino acids: CASSRDRVTEAFF. CDR3 in DNA: TGTGCCAGCAGCCGGGACAGGGTCACTGAAGCTTTCTTT.

This chain uses TRBV27 with TRBJ2-6, with D uncertain. From germline, CDR1 is MNHEY and CDR2 SMNVEV (reference sequence). The CDR3 spans 19 residues. V lost 1 base, J lost 4 bases, and 20 bases lay in between. The CDR3 coding sequence is TGTGCCAGCAGTTTATGGTTCAGAAAAGGAGACCCCGGGGCCAACGTCCTGACTTTC. Its protein is CASSLWFRKGDPGANVLTF.

The sample holds a few counts of this clonotype. The chain links TRBV20-1 to TRBJ1-5; unclear D gene. The CDR3 sequence is 14 residues long. Deletions cut 0 bases from V and 10 bases from J, with 16 bases between. CDR1 DFQATT and CDR2 SNEGSKA come from the germline V gene (reference sequence). CDR3 sequence reads: CSARDPRERRPQHF. Here the CDR3 DNA reads TGCAGTGCTAGAGATCCTCGCGAAAGGAGACCCCAGCATTTT.

The table lists this clonotype with many counts. This chain joins TRBV18 and TRBJ1-1, with a possible D match to TRBD1 (5 bases). Germline CDR1 KGHSH, CDR2 LQKENI. V was clipped by 3 bases and J by 3 bases, with 14 bases between them. The CDR3 contains 15 residues. CDR3 nucleotide sequence: TGTGCCAGCTCACCGAAGGGGCGGCCCCACACTGAAGCTTTCTTT. It encodes CASSPKGRPHTEAFF. Together with reference TRBV18 and TRBJ1-1, the CDR3 gives the full variable domain: NAGVMQNPRHLVRRRGQEARLRCSPMKGHSHVYWYRQLPEEGLKFMVYLQKENIIDESGMPKERFSAEFPKEGPSILRIQQVVRGDSAAYFCASSPKGRPHTEAFFGQGTRLTVV.

In its sample, this clonotype was seen many times. The V call is TRBV12-3 or TRBV12-4, the J call TRBJ1-6; the match to TRBD1 covers 9 bases. The CDR3 runs to 15 residues. After removal of 3 bases from V and 9 bases from J, the junction contained 6 bases not matched to a gene. In DNA, the CDR3 is TGTGCCAGCAGTTTGGACAGGGGAGGTGGTTCACCCCTCCACTTT. It encodes CASSLDRGGGSPLHF.

The genes are TRBV7-2 and TRBJ2-1; D is unclear. Trimming removed 2 bases at V and 3 bases at J, with 5 bases between. CDR3 length: 13 amino acids. The V gene's germline CDR1 is SGHTA and CDR2 FQGNSA. The CDR3 DNA follows: TGTGCCAGCAGCTTAAATAACTACAATGAGCAGTTCTTC. Amino acid sequence: CASSLNNYNEQFF.

This clonotype showed up many times. The rearrangement uses TRBV27 and TRBJ2-7; possibly TRBD2 for D (6 bases). Germline assignment: CDR1 MNHEY and CDR2 SMNVEV (reference sequence). The CDR3 length is 16 residues. V was cut by 0 bases and J by 0 bases, with 12 bases left in between. CDR3 coding DNA: TGTGCCAGCAGTTTATCCGGGGGTTCTAGCTCCTACGAGCAGTACTTC. Translating it yields CASSLSGGSSSYEQYF.

This clonotype showed up just a few times. The chain employs TRBV10-3 and TRBJ2-7, with 9 bases aligning to TRBD1. The V and J ends lost 6 bases and 1 base, in that order; junction bases with no gene match: 4. The CDR3 length is 14 residues. Germline CDR1 is ENHRY and CDR2 is SYGVKD. CDR3 sequence: CAIRGTGSSYEQYF. The CDR3 DNA is TGTGCCATCAGAGGGACAGGGAGTTCCTACGAGCAGTACTTC.

The chain joins TRBV3-1 to TRBJ2-1; the D is unclear. The CDR3 loop spans 15 amino acids. V lost 3 bases and J 5 bases, leaving 14 bases between the germline ends. The germline V gene has CDR1 LGHDT and CDR2 YNNKEL (reference sequence). DNA for the CDR3: TGTGCCAGCAGCCACCCCGGACCCCGTAACAATGAGCAGTTCTTC. Translating gives CASSHPGPRNNEQFF.

J is TRBJ1-5 and V is TRBV20-1, with D maybe TRBD1 (5 bases). Trimming took 3 bases from V and 6 from J, leaving 15 bases between them. CDR1 and CDR2 from the germline V gene are DFQATT and SNEGSKA (reference sequence). The CDR3 runs to 14 residues. The CDR3 protein is CSASRGLVTQPQHF. The CDR3 coding sequence is TGCAGTGCTAGTCGGGGGTTAGTCACTCAGCCCCAGCATTTT.

In this sample, this clonotype turned up a few times. This chain uses TRBV9 with TRBJ2-2, with TRBD2 identical over 7 bases. This CDR3 spans 16 amino acids. Germline values: CDR1 SGDLS, CDR2 YYNGEE. The junction had 8 bases not matched to a gene; V was cut back by 4 bases and J by 2 bases. DNA of the CDR3: TGTGCCAGCAGCTGGGGGGGGGTTCCCAACACCGGGGAGCTGTTTTTT. Amino acids: CASSWGGVPNTGELFF.

There are a few counts of this clonotype. The chain is built from TRBV5-1 and TRBJ2-3; D unresolved. The CDR3 loop spans 13 amino acids. Germline CDR1 is SGHRS and CDR2 is YFSETQ. The V end was cut by 3 bases, the J end by 3 bases, with 8 bases between. The DNA of the CDR3 is TGCGCCAGCAGCTCTCGAGCTACAGATACGCAGTATTTT. Translating it yields CASSSRATDTQYF.

The table lists this clonotype with a few counts. The CDR3 DNA sequence: TGCGCCAGCAGCTTGACGGGGGGTGTCACTGAAGCTTTCTTT. Translating it yields CASSLTGGVTEAFF. V and J are TRBV5-1 and TRBJ1-1; a weak D match, TRBD1 (5 bases). Germline-derived CDR1 and CDR2 are SGHRS and YFSETQ. Trimming removed 1 base from V and 4 bases from J, with 11 bases in between. The CDR3 contains 14 residues.

This clonotype was seen repeatedly, ten times or more. A read error is likely, as this CDR3 ends without the conserved phenylalanine or tryptophan. The V and J genes are TRBV20-1 and TRBJ1-1; D uncertain. From germline, CDR1 is DFQATT and CDR2 SNEGSKA (reference sequence). The CDR3 length is 12 residues. The V end was cut by 6 bases, the J end by 4 bases, with 12 bases between. The CDR3 region has the DNA TGCAGTGCCATGTCTATGGCCACTGAAGCTTTCTCG. It specifies CSAMSMATEAFS.

This clonotype was seen repeatedly, ten times or more. The chain uses TRBV5-1 and TRBJ1-5; TRBD1 matches at 12 bases. CDR3 length: 16 amino acids. Germline CDR1 is SGHRS and CDR2 is YFSETQ. The V and J ends lost 4 bases and 7 bases, in that order; junction bases with no gene match: 9. Here the CDR3 DNA reads TGCGCCAGCAGCCCTGGGACAGGGGGCTATGCGCAGCCCCAGCATTTT. Encoded protein: CASSPGTGGYAQPQHF.

This clonotype was seen more than once but under ten times. The rearrangement links TRBV10-3 to TRBJ2-7; 11 nucleotides match TRBD1. Germline CDR1 ENHRY, CDR2 SYGVKD. The V segment lost 6 bases and the J segment 3 bases; nucleotides outside the gene matches: 4. This CDR3 is built from 14 residues. In DNA, the CDR3 is TGTGCCATCAGCAGGACAGGGGGCGACTACGAGCAGTACTTC. Protein: CAISRTGGDYEQYF.

This clonotype has more than one count but fewer than ten. The chain links TRBV20-1 to TRBJ2-3, with D tentatively TRBD1 (5 bases). The V end was cut by 0 bases, the J end by 2 bases, with 12 bases between. The CDR3 covers 15 residues. Germline loops: CDR1 DFQATT, CDR2 SNEGSKA (reference sequence). The DNA of the CDR3 is TGCAGTGCTAGAGAATGGCGGACACCCACAGATACGCAGTATTTT. This encodes CSAREWRTPTDTQYF.

The chain is built from TRBV9 and TRBJ1-6, with a tentative D call TRBD1 (6 bases). The ends were cut back, 3 bases at V and 7 bases at J, with 17 bases in the middle. CDR3 size: 16 residues. From germline, CDR1 is SGDLS and CDR2 YYNGEE. This chain's CDR3 is CASSAPPRDRNSPLHF. CDR3 bases: TGTGCCAGCAGCGCACCCCCTCGCGACAGGAATTCACCCCTCCACTTT.

This clonotype was found many times. CDR3 sequence: CASSFTNIQYF. CDR3 DNA: TGTGCCAGCAGTTTTACGAACATTCAGTACTTC. The V call is TRBV25-1, the J call TRBJ2-4; D is unclear. CDR1 and CDR2 from the germline V gene are MGHDK and SYGVNS. Between the trimmed V and J ends, which lost 5 bases and 7 bases, there was a span of 6 bases. This CDR3 contains 11 residues.

This clonotype was recorded a few times. The chain employs TRBV24-1 and TRBJ2-2; tentatively, D is TRBD1 or TRBD2 (6 bases each). Germline assignment: CDR1 KGHDR and CDR2 SFDVKD. The CDR3 is 16 amino acids. Trimming pared 3 bases from V and 1 base from J, leaving 11 bases between. The DNA for the CDR3 is TGTGCCACCAGTGATCTCGGGGGCCGGAACACCGGGGAGCTGTTTTTT. Amino acids: CATSDLGGRNTGELFF.

The gene calls are TRBV7-2 and TRBJ2-5, with D possibly matching TRBD2 (6 bases). The CDR3 loop spans 17 amino acids. Germline V CDR1 and CDR2: SGHTA, FQGNSA. Trimming stripped 1 base from V and 5 bases from J, with 20 bases between. CDR3 nucleotides: TGTGCCAGCAGCTTAGTTGGTTTGGGCGGGACGGGGGAGACCCAGTACTTC. Translating gives CASSLVGLGGTGETQYF.

The chain uses TRBV25-1 and TRBJ2-2, with 9 positions matching TRBD1. Germline assignment: CDR1 MGHDK and CDR2 SYGVNS. The V segment lost 4 bases and the J segment 2 bases; nucleotides outside the gene matches: 8. CDR3 length: 17 residues. The CDR3 nucleotides are TGTGCCAGCAGTGCGGACGGGACAGGGCTCAACACCGGGGAGCTGTTTTTT. Encoded protein: CASSADGTGLNTGELFF.

This rearrangement joins TRBV7-9 to TRBJ1-1, with D maybe TRBD1 (5 bases). The germline V gene encodes CDR1 SEHNR and CDR2 FQNEAQ (reference sequence). The CDR3 has 14 residues. V was clipped by 5 bases and J by 1 base, with 11 bases between them. DNA of the CDR3: TGTGCCAGCAGCATACGCAGGGAGAACACTGAAGCTTTCTTT. Translating it yields CASSIRRENTEAFF.

The sample holds many counts of this clonotype. This CDR3 is CASSVVAGPYNEQFF. The CDR3 nucleotides are TGTGCCAGCAGCGTAGTGGCGGGTCCCTACAATGAGCAGTTCTTC. V and J are TRBV9 and TRBJ2-1; a possible D gene is TRBD2 (5 bases). V lost 0 bases to trimming and J lost 2 bases, with 9 bases between them. Germline V gene data show CDR1 as SGDLS and CDR2 as YYNGEE. There are 15 residues in the CDR3.

The chain couples TRBV12-3 or TRBV12-4 to TRBJ1-1, with D perhaps matching TRBD1 (6 bases). The germline V and J ends were trimmed by 7 bases and 1 base, with 16 bases remaining between them. The CDR3 spans 15 residues. The CDR3 DNA sequence: TGTGCCAGCACCCCGACCCAGGGGTGGAACACTGAAGCTTTCTTT. It encodes CASTPTQGWNTEAFF.

The chain links TRBV20-1 to TRBJ2-7, with no clear D. Germline-derived CDR1 and CDR2 are DFQATT and SNEGSKA (reference sequence). Trimming took off 3 bases at V and 2 bases at J, with 14 bases between the two ends. The CDR3 totals 14 residues. The CDR3 protein is CSASGPRQPYEQYF. The DNA for the CDR3 is TGCAGTGCTAGTGGTCCCCGTCAGCCCTACGAGCAGTACTTC.

The chain is built from TRBV7-6 and TRBJ2-3; 14 nucleotides align to TRBD2. The CDR3 runs to 15 residues. V shed 8 bases and J 4 bases; nucleotides not matched to a gene: 5. Germline V gene lookup returns CDR1 SGHVS and CDR2 FNYEAQ. CDR3 residues: CASGTSGSRADTQYF. The CDR3 DNA sequence: TGTGCCAGCGGGACTAGCGGGAGTAGGGCAGATACGCAGTATTTT.